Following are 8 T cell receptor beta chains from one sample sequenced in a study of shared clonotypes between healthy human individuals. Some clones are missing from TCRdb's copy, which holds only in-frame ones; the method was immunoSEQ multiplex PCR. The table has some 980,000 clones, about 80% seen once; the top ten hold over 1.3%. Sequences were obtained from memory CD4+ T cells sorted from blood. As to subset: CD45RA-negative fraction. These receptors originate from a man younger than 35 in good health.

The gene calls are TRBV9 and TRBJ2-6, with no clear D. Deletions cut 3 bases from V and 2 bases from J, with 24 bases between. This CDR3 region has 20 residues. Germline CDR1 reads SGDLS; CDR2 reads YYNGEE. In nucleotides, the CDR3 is TGTGCCAGCAGCGCGTGGTCGGAAGACACTACTAACCCTGGGGCCAACGTCCTGACTTTC. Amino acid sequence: CASSAWSEDTTNPGANVLTF.

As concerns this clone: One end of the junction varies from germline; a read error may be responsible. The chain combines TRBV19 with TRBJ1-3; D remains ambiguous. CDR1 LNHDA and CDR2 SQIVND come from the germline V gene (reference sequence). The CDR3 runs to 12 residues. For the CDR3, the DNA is TGTGCCAGCAGTACGGCCGAACCCACCATATATTTT. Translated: CASSTAEPTIYF.

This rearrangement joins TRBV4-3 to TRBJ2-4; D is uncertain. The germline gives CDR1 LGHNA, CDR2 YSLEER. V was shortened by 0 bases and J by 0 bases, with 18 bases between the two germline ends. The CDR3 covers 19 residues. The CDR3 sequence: CASSQDRDQPLLAKNIQYF. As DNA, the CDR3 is TGCGCCAGCAGCCAAGATAGGGATCAACCCCTTCTAGCCAAAAACATTCAGTACTTC.

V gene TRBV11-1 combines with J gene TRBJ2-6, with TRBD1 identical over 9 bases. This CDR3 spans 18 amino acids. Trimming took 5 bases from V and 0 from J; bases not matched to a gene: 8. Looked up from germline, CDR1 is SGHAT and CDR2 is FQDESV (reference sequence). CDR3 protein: CASSPRGTGISGANVLTF. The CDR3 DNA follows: TGTGCCAGCAGCCCGAGGGGGACAGGGATCTCTGGGGCCAACGTCCTGACTTTC.

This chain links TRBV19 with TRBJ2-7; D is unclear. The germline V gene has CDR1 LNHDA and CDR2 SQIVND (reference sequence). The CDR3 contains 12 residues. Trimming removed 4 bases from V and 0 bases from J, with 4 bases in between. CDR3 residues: CASSTNSYEQYF. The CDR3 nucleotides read TGTGCCAGTAGTACAAACTCCTACGAGCAGTACTTC.

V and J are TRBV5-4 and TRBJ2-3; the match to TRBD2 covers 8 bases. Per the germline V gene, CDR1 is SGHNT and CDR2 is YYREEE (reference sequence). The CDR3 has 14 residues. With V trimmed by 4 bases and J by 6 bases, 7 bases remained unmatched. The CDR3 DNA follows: TGTGCCAGCAGCCCGGGGGGGGCGAGCGATACGCAGTATTTT. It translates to CASSPGGASDTQYF.

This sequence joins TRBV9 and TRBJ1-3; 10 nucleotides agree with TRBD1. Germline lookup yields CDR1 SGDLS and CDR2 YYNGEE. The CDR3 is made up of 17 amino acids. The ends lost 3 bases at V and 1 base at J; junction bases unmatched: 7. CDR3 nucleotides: TGTGCCAGCAGCGCGCCCGGGACAGGGGTGTCTGGAAACACCATATATTTT. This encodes CASSAPGTGVSGNTIYF.

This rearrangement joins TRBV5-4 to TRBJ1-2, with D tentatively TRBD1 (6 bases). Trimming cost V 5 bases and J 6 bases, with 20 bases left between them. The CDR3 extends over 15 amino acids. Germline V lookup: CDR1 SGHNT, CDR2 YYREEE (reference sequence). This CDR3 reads CASRRPESGVNGYTF. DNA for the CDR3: TGTGCCAGCAGACGACCAGAGTCAGGGGTGAATGGCTACACCTTC.